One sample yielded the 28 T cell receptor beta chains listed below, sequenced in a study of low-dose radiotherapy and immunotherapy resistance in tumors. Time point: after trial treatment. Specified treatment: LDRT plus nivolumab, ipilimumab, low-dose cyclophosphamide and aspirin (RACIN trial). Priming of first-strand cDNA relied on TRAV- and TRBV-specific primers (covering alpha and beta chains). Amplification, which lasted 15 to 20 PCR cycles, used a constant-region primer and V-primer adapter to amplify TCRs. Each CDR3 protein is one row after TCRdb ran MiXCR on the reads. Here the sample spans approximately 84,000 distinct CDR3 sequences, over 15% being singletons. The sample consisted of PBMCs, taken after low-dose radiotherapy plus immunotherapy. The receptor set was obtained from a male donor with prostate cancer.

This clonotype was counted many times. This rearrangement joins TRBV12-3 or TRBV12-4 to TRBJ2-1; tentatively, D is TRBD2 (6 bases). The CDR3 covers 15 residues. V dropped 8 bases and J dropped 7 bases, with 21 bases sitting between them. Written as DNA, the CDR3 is TGTGCCAGCTCCTCCGGGACTCTCCAATCTAATGAGCAGTTCTTC. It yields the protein CASSSGTLQSNEQFF.

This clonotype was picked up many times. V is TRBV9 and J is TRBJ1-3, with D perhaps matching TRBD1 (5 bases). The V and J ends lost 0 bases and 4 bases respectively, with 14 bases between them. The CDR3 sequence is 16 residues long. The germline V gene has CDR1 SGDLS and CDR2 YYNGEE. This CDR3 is CASSVGARVEGNTIYF. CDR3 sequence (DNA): TGTGCCAGCAGCGTAGGTGCCAGGGTGGAAGGAAACACCATATATTTT.

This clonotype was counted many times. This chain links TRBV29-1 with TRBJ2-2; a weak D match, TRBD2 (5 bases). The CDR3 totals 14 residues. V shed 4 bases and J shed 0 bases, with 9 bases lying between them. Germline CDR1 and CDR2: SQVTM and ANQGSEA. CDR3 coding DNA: TGCAGCGTTGGCATTAGCGCGAACACCGGGGAGCTGTTTTTT. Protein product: CSVGISANTGELFF.

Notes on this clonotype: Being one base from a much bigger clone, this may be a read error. The CDR3 bases are TGTGCCAGCAGTAAGTACAGGGACTTGGACGAGAAGTACTTC. Translating it yields CASSKYRDLDEKYF. The chain links TRBV25-1 to TRBJ2-7, with D perhaps being TRBD1 or TRBD2 (6 bases each). Germline CDR1 and CDR2: MGHDK and SYGVNS. The CDR3 is made up of 14 amino acids.

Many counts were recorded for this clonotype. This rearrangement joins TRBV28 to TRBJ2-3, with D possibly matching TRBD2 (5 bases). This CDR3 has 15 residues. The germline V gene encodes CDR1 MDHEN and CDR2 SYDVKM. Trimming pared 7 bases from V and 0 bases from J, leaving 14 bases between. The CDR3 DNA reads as TGTGCCAGCAATCCGGACTGGGATAGCACAGATACGCAGTATTTT. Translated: CASNPDWDSTDTQYF.

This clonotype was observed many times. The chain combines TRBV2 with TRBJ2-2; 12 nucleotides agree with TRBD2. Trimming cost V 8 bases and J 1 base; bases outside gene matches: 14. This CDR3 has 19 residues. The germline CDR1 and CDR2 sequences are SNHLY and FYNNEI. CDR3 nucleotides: TGTGCCAGCCTACCCGTGCCCCAGACTAGCGGGAGGAACACCGGGGAGCTGTTTTTT. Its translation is CASLPVPQTSGRNTGELFF.

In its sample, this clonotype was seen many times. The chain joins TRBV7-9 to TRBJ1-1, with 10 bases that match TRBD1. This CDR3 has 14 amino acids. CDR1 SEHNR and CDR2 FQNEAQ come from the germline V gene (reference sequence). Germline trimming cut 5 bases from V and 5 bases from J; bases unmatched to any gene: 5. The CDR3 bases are TGTGCCAGCAGCAAAGGGACAGGGGATACTGAAGCTTTCTTT. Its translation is CASSKGTGDTEAFF.

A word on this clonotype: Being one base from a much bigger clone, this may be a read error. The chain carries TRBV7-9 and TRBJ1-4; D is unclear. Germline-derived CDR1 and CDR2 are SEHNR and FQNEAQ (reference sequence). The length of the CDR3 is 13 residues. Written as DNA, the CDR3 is TGTGCCAGAAGCTTAGAGGCAGGAGAAAAACTGTTTTTT. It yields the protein CARSLEAGEKLFF.

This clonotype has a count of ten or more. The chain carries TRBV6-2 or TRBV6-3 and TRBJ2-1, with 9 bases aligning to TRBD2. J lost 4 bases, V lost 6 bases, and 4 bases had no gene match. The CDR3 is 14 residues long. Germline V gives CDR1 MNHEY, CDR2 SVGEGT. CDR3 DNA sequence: TGTGCCAGCAGAGGAGCGGGAGGATACAATGAGCAGTTCTTC. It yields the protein CASRGAGGYNEQFF.

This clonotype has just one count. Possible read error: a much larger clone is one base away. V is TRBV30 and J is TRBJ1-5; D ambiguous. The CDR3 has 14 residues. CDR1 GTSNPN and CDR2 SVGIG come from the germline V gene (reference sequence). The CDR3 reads CAWSVLGGNQPQRF. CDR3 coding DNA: TGTGCCTGGAGTGTACTCGGCGGCAATCAGCCCCAGCGTTTT.

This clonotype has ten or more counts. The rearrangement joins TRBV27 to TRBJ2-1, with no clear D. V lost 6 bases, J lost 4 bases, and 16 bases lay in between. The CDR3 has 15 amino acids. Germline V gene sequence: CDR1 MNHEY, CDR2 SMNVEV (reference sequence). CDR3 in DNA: TGTGCCAGCAGCCCAGACCGAGAACTTTACAATGAGCAGTTCTTC. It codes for CASSPDRELYNEQFF.

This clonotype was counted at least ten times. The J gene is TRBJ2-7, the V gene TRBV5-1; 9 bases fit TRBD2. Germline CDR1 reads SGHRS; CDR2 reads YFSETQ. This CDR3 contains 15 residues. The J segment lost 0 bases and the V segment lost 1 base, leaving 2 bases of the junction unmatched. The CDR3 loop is CASSLSSGASYEQYF. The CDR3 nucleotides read TGCGCCAGCAGCTTGTCTAGCGGGGCCTCCTACGAGCAGTACTTC.

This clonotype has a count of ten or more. The CDR3 reads CASSQGTGSYQETQYF. The CDR3 DNA sequence: TGCGCCAGCAGCCAAGGGACAGGCAGCTACCAAGAGACCCAGTACTTC. The gene calls are TRBV4-1 and TRBJ2-5; 7 bases map to TRBD1. CDR1 MGHRA and CDR2 YSYEKL come from the germline V gene. This CDR3 contains 16 residues. V lost 1 base and J lost 0; bases outside the gene matches: 5.

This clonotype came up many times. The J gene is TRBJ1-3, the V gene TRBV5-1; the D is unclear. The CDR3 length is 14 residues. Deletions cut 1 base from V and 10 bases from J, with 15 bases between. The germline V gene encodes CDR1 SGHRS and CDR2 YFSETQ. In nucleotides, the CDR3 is TGCGCCAGCAGCTTGCAAGGTTCGGACCGGACCATATATTTT. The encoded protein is CASSLQGSDRTIYF. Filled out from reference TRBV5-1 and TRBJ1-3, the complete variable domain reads KAGVTQTPRYLIKTRGQQVTLSCSPISGHRSVSWYQQTPGQGLQFLFEYFSETQRNKGNFPGRFSGRQFSNSRSEMNVSTLELGDSALYLCASSLQGSDRTIYFGEGSWLTVV.

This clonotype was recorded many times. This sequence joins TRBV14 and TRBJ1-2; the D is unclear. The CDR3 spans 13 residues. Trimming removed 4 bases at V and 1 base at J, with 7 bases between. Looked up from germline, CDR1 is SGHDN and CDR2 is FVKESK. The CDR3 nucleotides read TGTGCCAGCAGCCCGGCGGGTAACTATGGCTACACCTTC. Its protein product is CASSPAGNYGYTF.

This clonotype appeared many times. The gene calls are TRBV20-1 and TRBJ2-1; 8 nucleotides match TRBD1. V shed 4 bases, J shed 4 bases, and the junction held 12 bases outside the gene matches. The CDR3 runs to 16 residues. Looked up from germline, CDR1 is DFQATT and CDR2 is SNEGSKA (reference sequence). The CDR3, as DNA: TGCAGTGCTAAGAACCAGGGGGCTGGGGGTTACAATGAGCAGTTCTTC. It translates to CSAKNQGAGGYNEQFF.

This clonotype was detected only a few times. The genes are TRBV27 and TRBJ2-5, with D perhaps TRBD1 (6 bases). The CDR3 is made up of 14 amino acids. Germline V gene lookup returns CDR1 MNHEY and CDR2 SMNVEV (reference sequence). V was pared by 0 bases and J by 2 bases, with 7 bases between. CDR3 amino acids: CASSLSQGQETQYF. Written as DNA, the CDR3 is TGTGCCAGCAGTTTATCGCAGGGGCAAGAGACCCAGTACTTC.

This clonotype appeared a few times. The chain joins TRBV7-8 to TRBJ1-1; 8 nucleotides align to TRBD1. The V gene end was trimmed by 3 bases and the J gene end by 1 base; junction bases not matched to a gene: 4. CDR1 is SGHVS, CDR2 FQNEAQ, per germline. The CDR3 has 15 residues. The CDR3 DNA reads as TGTGCCAGCAGCTTTTGGGACAGGAAGAACACTGAAGCTTTCTTT. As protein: CASSFWDRKNTEAFF.

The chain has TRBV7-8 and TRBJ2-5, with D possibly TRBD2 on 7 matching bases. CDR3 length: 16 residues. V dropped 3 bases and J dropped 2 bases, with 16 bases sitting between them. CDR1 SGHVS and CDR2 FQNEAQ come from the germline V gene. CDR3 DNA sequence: TGTGCCAGCAGCTTGATGGGGGGGCCTGGTCAAGAGACCCAGTACTTC. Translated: CASSLMGGPGQETQYF.

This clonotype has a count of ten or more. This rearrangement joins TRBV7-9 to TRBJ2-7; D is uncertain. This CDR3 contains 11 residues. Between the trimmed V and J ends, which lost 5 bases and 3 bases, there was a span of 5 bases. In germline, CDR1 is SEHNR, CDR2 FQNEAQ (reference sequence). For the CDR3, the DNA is TGTGCCAGCAGCATTCACTACGAGCAGTACTTC. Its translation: CASSIHYEQYF.

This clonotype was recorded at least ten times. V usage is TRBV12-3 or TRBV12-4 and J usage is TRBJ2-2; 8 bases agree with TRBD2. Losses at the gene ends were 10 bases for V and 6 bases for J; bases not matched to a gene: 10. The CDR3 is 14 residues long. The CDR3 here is CATWKREFSGELFF. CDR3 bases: TGTGCCACTTGGAAGCGGGAGTTCTCCGGGGAGCTGTTTTTT.

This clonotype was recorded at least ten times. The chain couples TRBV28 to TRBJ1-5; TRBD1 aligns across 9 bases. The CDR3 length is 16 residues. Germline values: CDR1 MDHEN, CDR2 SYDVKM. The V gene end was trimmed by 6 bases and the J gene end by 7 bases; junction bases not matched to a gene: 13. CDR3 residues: CASSLVGQGRGQPQHF. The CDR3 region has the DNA TGTGCCAGCAGCCTAGTGGGACAGGGACGAGGCCAGCCCCAGCATTTT.

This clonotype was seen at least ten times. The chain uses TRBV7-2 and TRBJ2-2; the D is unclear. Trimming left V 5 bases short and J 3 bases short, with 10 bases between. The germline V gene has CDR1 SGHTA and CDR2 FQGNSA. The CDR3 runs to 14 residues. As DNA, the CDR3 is TGTGCCAGCAGCGAACGGACCTACACCGGGGAGCTGTTTTTT. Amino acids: CASSERTYTGELFF.

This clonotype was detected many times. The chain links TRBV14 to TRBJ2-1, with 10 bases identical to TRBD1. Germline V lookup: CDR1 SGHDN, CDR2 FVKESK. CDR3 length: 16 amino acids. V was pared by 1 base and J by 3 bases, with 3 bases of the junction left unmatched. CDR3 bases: TGTGCCAGCAGCCAAGTTGGGACAGGGGTCTACAATGAGCAGTTCTTC. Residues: CASSQVGTGVYNEQFF.

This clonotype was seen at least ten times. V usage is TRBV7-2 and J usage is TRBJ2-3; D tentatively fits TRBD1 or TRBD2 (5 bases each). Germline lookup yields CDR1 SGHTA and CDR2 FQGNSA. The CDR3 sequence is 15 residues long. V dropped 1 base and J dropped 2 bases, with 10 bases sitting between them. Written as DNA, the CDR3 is TGTGCCAGCAGCTTAGGGGTAGGGACCACAGATACGCAGTATTTT. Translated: CASSLGVGTTDTQYF. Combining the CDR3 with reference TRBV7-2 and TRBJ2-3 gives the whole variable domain GAGVSQSPSNKVTEKGKDVELRCDPISGHTALYWYRQSLGQGLEFLIYFQGNSAPDKSGLPSDRFSAERTGGSVSTLTIQRTQQEDSAVYLCASSLGVGTTDTQYFGPGTRLTVL.

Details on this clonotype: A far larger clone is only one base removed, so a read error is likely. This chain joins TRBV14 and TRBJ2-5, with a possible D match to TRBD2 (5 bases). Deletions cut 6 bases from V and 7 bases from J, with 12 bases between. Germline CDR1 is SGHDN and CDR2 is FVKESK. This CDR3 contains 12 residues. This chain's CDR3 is CASSPGSGTQYF. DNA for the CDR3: TGTGCCAGCAGTCCGGGCAGCGGGACCCAGTACTTC.

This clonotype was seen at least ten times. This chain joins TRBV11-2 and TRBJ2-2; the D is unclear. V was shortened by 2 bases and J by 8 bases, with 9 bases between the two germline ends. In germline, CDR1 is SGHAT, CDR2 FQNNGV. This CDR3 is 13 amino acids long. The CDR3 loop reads CASSLWGQGELFF. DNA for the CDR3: TGTGCCAGCAGCTTATGGGGTCAAGGGGAGCTGTTTTTT. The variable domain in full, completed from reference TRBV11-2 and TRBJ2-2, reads EAGVAQSPRYKIIEKRQSVAFWCNPISGHATLYWYQQILGQGPKLLIQFQNNGVVDDSQLPKDRFSAERLKGVDSTLKIQPAKLEDSAVYLCASSLWGQGELFFGEGSRLTVL.

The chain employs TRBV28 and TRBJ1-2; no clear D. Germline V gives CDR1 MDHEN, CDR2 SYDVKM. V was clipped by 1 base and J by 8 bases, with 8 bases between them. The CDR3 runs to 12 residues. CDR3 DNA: TGTGCCAGCAGTTTATACGGAGGAGGCTACACCTTC. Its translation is CASSLYGGGYTF.